The next 5 T cell receptor beta chains were all read from a single sample in a study of blood T cells in healthy people across ages. A J-beta primer mix and a sample-barcoded 5' primer were used in a second PCR of about 7 to 12 cycles. TCRdb recomputed calls from the 5' RACE reads with MiXCR, one row per CDR3 protein. The data hold 780,000 or so distinct CDR3 sequences, with approximately 53% observed a single time. Material for sequencing was blood. Every receptor here comes from a middle-aged man in good health.

Turning to this clonotype: Relative to the germline gene, one junction end is altered; a read error may explain this. The chain is built from TRBV24-1 and TRBJ2-7, with D perhaps matching TRBD1 or TRBD2 (5 bases each). This CDR3 comprises 13 residues. Germline V gene lookup returns CDR1 KGHDR and CDR2 SFDVKD. CDR3 in DNA: TGTGCCACCGGTGATGGGGGCTCCTACGAGCAGTACTTC. Translating gives CATGDGGSYEQYF.

This clonotype came up once. The V call is TRBV27, the J call TRBJ2-3; TRBD1 agrees at 8 bases. J gave up 1 base and V 3 bases, and 6 bases lay outside the gene matches. The germline CDR1 and CDR2 sequences are MNHEY and SMNVEV (reference sequence). This CDR3 comprises 16 residues. The CDR3 nucleotides read TGTGCCAGCAGTTTTTGGGACAGGACGCGCACAGATACGCAGTATTTT. It specifies CASSFWDRTRTDTQYF.

This clonotype was seen only a few times. The V and J genes are TRBV10-3 and TRBJ2-1; D gene uncertain. The CDR3 contains 10 residues. CDR1 is ENHRY, CDR2 SYGVKD, per germline. The V and J ends lost 4 bases and 7 bases respectively, with 2 bases between them. The CDR3 sequence is CAISGNEQFF. The CDR3 nucleotides read TGTGCCATCAGTGGAAATGAGCAGTTCTTC.

V gene TRBV20-1 combines with J gene TRBJ2-4; no clear D gene. The CDR3 spans 13 residues. Between the trimmed V and J ends, which lost 7 bases and 0 bases, there was a span of 10 bases. Germline V gene sequence: CDR1 DFQATT, CDR2 SNEGSKA (reference sequence). The CDR3 DNA is TGCAGTGTTCGGCCGTTAGCCAAAAACATTCAGTACTTC. Protein sequence: CSVRPLAKNIQYF.

This clonotype came up once. The genes are TRBV4-2 and TRBJ2-1, with TRBD2 matching 9 bases. CDR3 length: 16 residues. Germline CDR1 reads LGHNA; CDR2 reads YNFKEQ. V shed 4 bases, J shed 3 bases, and the junction held 7 bases outside the gene matches. CDR3 amino acids: CASSLEAGGGYNEQFF. CDR3 sequence (DNA): TGTGCCAGCAGCCTTGAGGCGGGGGGGGGCTACAATGAGCAGTTCTTC.